A selection of T cell receptor beta chains follows, all from one sample in a study of cytomegalovirus exposure and HLA in healthy donors. TCRdb's copy holds only in-frame clones and misses some; the assay was immunoSEQ multiplex PCR. The sample carries roughly 150,000 clones, approximately 96% recorded once. The source material was PBMCs. These receptors came from a woman younger than 30 in good health and CMV-seronegative. Both conserved end residues are part of each CDR3. Each record gives: J gene, V gene, CDR3 protein.

J: TRBJ1-4
V: TRBV7-2
CDR3: CASSPAGAGGKLFF

J: TRBJ2-5
V: TRBV10-3
CDR3: CAISATGETQYF

J: TRBJ1-4
V: TRBV10-1
CDR3: CASQSHRGIEKLFF

J: TRBJ1-2
V: TRBV6-1
CDR3: CASSGRATNYGYTF

J: TRBJ1-1
V: TRBV6-6
CDR3: CASSSPGQNTEAFF

J: TRBJ2-3
V: TRBV4-3
CDR3: CASSQVASGTDTQYF

J: TRBJ1-2
V: TRBV10-3
CDR3: CAISESGGTGVTIF

J: TRBJ1-2
V: TRBV7-9
CDR3: CASSRTGGNYGYTF

J: TRBJ1-2
V: TRBV2
CDR3: CASSPTGGHYGYTF

J: TRBJ1-3
V: TRBV5-1
CDR3: CASSFFGDIAGNTIYF

J: TRBJ1-1
V: TRBV7-2
CDR3: CASSSRGGAAGAFF

J: TRBJ2-2
V: TRBV9
CDR3: CASSVGGTPTVGELFF

J: TRBJ2-2
V: TRBV18
CDR3: CASSEVGSGELFF

J: TRBJ1-1
V: TRBV18
CDR3: CASSGGYNTEAFF

J: TRBJ2-7
V: TRBV4-2
CDR3: CASSQETGLAGGYEQYF

J: TRBJ2-7
V: TRBV6-5
CDR3: CASSYSIGWEEQYF

J: TRBJ2-1
V: TRBV7-2
CDR3: CASRPSSSVEQFF

J: TRBJ2-2
V: TRBV25-1
CDR3: CASSVGRATGELFF

J: TRBJ2-7
V: TRBV7-2
CDR3: CASSLGHTDYEQYF

J: TRBJ1-4
V: TRBV18
CDR3: CASSPLLPTGTSPGKLFF